This entry features one TCR beta chain sequence. Its antigen is currently unknown. From germline, CDR1 is MGHRA and CDR2 YSYEKL. Trimming stripped 3 bases from V and 2 bases from J, with 11 bases between. This CDR3 contains 15 residues. The data were obtained in a study of shared clonotypes between healthy human individuals. The table came from immunoSEQ multiplex PCR; TCRdb's copy has only in-frame clones and leaves some out. This sample carries roughly 2.2 million clones, over 85% of them seen once, and the ten largest clones take approximately 0.4%. Study-level findings and limits: Only blood was sampled, and tissue TCR repertoires likely differ from blood ones.

Material: naive CD4+ T cells from PBMCs. Subset: CD45RA+ positively selected. The V and J genes are TRBV4-1 and TRBJ1-5, with a weak D call TRBD1 (6 bases). The source is a man younger than 35 in good health. Some clones in this sample may be carry-over from other donors' samples. The CDR3 nucleotides are TGCGCCAGCAGCCAGGCCAGGGGTGGCAATCAGCCCCAGCATTTT. This gives the protein CASSQARGGNQPQHF.